There are a few counts of the clone carrying this TCR beta chain. Generated by immunoSEQ multiplex PCR, the TCRdb table keeps only in-frame clones and is missing some. This sample has fewer than 55,000 clones, with over 75% found just once. The germline CDR1 and CDR2 sequences are SGDLS and YYNGEE. CDR3 length: 16 residues. V dropped 2 bases and J dropped 0; count of bases not matched to a gene: 5. These data come from a study of blood T cell repertoires in COVID-19. Study summary: Collection of acute and convalescent COVID-19 samples took place in the United States, Italy and Spain. The analysed material was cDNA or gDNA that came from T cells, B-cell-depleted T cells, or PBMCs.

The sequence came from a man aged 65 to 85 with active COVID-19. V is TRBV9 and J is TRBJ2-3, with 8 positions matching TRBD2. The sample was peripheral blood. DNA of the CDR3: TGTGCCAGCAGCGTCTTGACGGGGGGGAGCACAGATACGCAGTATTTT. Translation: CASSVLTGGSTDTQYF.